The clone carrying this T cell receptor (beta chain) has a count of ten or more. What it recognizes is unknown. This sample was taken from a study of T-cell memory formation after mild COVID-19. Study details: Most TCR clusters belonged to a single donor.

Points from the study as a whole: Detection of some responders pre-infection suggested pre-existing cross-reactive memory T cells participated. Contracting clones localized mainly to CM and EM when CD4+ and mainly to EMRA when CD8+.

TCR alpha and TCR beta cDNA libraries carrying sample barcodes and UMIs came from 5'RACE with constant-segment primers. TCRdb independently ran MiXCR on the 5' RACE reads; one entry per CDR3 protein. The sample shows approximately 500,000 distinct CDR3 sequences, approximately 23% of them seen only once. The germline V gene encodes CDR1 SGHRS and CDR2 YFSETQ. Trimming cost V 0 bases and J 4 bases, with 7 bases left between them. CDR3 length equals 13 residues. The sample was PBMCs or a T cell subset sorted from them (not recorded which). The chain is built from TRBV5-1 and TRBJ1-2; no definite D call. This clonotype was obtained from an adult woman who had mild COVID-19 (a few samples of this study predate the infection). Cell type and time point are not known. The CDR3 nucleotides read TGCGCCAGCAGCTTGGAGGCAGTCTATGGCTACACCTTC. Protein sequence: CASSLEAVYGYTF.